The entry below gives a single T cell receptor (beta chain) sequence along with its context. Its antigen is currently unknown. Each CDR3 protein gets one entry after TCRdb re-called the reads with MiXCR. The data show 200,000 to 250,000 distinct CDR3 sequences, 6% to 8% seen once. CDR3 size: 20 residues. V lost 4 bases, J lost 0 bases, and 9 bases stayed unmatched. CDR1 is MNHEY and CDR2 is SVGAGI in the germline V gene. The sample originates from a study of T cell repertoires in cytomegalovirus infection. Study at large: Signatures in public TCR beta sequences pointed to both CMV infection and matching HLA type. The study, taken as a whole, reports: Summed public TCR beta family frequency identified CMV carriers bearing the relevant HLA. It was HLA-C-restricted CMV-specific TCR beta clonotypes that dominated the response ex vivo.

Source material: PBMCs. The gene calls are TRBV6-5 and TRBJ2-1; 16 positions agree with TRBD2. This clonotype originated in a human donor in good health (CMV status not recorded). Some clones in this sample may be carry-over from other donors' samples. The DNA of the CDR3 is TGTGCCAGCAGTTCCGTGGGACTAGCGGGGGGGGTAGGCTCCTACAATGAGCAGTTCTTC. This encodes CASSSVGLAGGVGSYNEQFF.